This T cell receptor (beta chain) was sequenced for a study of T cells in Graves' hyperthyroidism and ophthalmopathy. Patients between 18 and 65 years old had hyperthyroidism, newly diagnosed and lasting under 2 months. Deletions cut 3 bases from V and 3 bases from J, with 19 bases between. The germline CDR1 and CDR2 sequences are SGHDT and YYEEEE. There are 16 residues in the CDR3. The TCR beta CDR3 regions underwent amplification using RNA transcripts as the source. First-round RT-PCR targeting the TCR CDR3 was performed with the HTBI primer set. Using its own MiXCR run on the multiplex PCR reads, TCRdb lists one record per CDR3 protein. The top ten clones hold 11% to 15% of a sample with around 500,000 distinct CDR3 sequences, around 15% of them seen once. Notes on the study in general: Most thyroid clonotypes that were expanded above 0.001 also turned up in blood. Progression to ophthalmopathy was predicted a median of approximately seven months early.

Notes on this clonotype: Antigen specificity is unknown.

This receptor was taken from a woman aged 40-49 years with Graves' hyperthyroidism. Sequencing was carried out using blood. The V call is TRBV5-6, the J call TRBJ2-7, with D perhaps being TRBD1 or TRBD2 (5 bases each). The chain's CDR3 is CASSSDRDNRYYEQYF. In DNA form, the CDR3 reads TGTGCCAGCAGCTCCGACCGGGATAACAGGTACTACGAGCAGTACTTC. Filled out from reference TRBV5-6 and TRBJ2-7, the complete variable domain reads DAGVTQSPTHLIKTRGQQVTLRCSPKSGHDTVSWYQQALGQGPQFIFQYYEEEERQRGNFPDRFSGHQFPNYSSELNVNALLLGDSALYLCASSSDRDNRYYEQYFGPGTRLTVT.